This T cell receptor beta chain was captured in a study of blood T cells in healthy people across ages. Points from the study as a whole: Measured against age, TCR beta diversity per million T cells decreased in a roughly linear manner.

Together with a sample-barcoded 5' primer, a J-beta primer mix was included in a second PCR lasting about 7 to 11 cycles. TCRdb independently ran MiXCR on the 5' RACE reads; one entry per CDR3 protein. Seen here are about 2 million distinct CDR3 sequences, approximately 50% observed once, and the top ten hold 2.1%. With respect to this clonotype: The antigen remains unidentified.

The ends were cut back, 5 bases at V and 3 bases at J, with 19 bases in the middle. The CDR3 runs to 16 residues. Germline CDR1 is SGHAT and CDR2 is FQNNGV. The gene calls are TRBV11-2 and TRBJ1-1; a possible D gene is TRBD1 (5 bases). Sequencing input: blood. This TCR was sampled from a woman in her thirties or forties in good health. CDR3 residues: CASSPREGLRDTEAFF. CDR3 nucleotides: TGTGCCAGCAGCCCTAGAGAGGGGTTGAGGGACACTGAAGCTTTCTTT. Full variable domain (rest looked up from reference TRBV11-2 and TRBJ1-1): EAGVAQSPRYKIIEKRQSVAFWCNPISGHATLYWYQQILGQGPKLLIQFQNNGVVDDSQLPKDRFSAERLKGVDSTLKIQPAKLEDSAVYLCASSPREGLRDTEAFFGQGTRLTVV.